This T cell receptor beta chain was captured by sequencing in a study of T cell responses to AZD1222 COVID-19 vaccine (dated by TCRdb to 2020 to 2022). Concerning the study at large: Because spike-specific TCR depth and breadth did not differ between the two schedules, AZD1222 recipients who got a second dose at roughly 4 weeks were pooled with those who got a second dose at roughly 12 weeks. TCR sequencing covered 233 trial participants: about 210 given two doses of AZD1222 and 26 given two doses of MenACWY control vaccine. Enrollment into the trials was organized by age into subgroups of 18-55, 56-69 and 70-plus years, and those subgroups contained roughly 140, 27 and 60 TCR-sequenced participants, respectively. The paper as a whole reports these results and caveats: Vaccine-associated CD4 TCRs spanned the whole spike protein, with dominant responses in regions 160-218 and 743-854. Epitopes outside the regions mutated in the B.1.351 and B.1.1.7 variants were reportedly recognized by nearly half of the unique spike-specific TCRs. After two AZD1222 doses, both the breadth and the depth of spike-specific TCRs were significantly higher than at day 0 and than in MenACWY recipients. No day 14 peak-response samples were available, so repertoires were characterized only after the peak T cell response. Conclusions about previously exposed vaccinees were limited because only a handful of AZD1222 recipients were SARS-CoV-2 seropositive at baseline. Participants were mostly white British and included more females than males, and it was suggested by the authors that clonal diversity may have been underestimated. The 56-69-year group was small, and its depth increase did not reach significance, likely because of low power.

The CDR3 regions of human TCRbeta chains were analyzed by immunosequencing. The study's processing was this. TCRs in the repertoires were compared against a reference library of SARS-CoV-2-specific TCRs that had been generated with the MIRA antigen-specificity platform. Breadth was defined as the fraction of unique TCRs that were SARS-CoV-2-associated. Depth was defined as the fraction of total T cells that were SARS-CoV-2-associated. Using the MIRA data, each spike-specific TCR was assigned both to the spike region to which the TCR was reactive and to a CD4 or CD8 class. Log10-transformed breadth and depth values were compared by one-way ANOVA with Sidak's multiple comparisons tests. The table was pulled from immuneACCESS by TCRdb, which kept in-frame rearrangements only. Such tables lose some clones; where checked, under half of the loss comes from unresolved V genes, and the rest has no known cause. V and J calls and clone size are given by that table; D and trimming were obtained from the DNA. The sample table shows 75,000 to 100,000 clones, and 80% to 90% are seen once. Of the sample, about 12% is held by the ten largest clones.

A distance of 17 bases separates the germline ends of V and J, which lose 6 bases and 4 bases respectively. Per the germline V gene, SGHTA is the CDR1 and FQGNSA is the CDR2. There are 15 amino acids in the CDR3, from cysteine to phenylalanine inclusive. CDR3 DNA is the only sequence kept; it has 45 bases, read in frame from the first base. In the paper's terms, the time point label means: baseline before first vaccination. Vaccinee samples came from UK trials COV001 and COV002, including a single-blind randomized controlled phase 2/3 trial of AZD1222 (ChAdOx1 nCoV-19) in healthy adults. For TCRbeta chain sequencing, PBMC samples from trial participants were taken at day 0 and at day 28 after the second dose. About this clone: The antigen this receptor binds is unknown. No clone much larger than this one lies a single base away; base qualities are absent.

Recombination joined TRBV7-2 with TRBJ2-3; no D gene can be assigned with confidence. This TCR derives from an adult in good health. The sequencing here drew on peripheral blood, taken on day 0 of AZD1222 vaccination. Here is the DNA: TGTGCCAGCAGAACCCGACTCTCAAGCCCAGATACGCAGTATTTT. Its protein product is CASRTRLSSPDTQYF.